The clone carrying this T cell receptor beta chain was observed many times. This CDR3 comprises 16 residues. V trimming: 3 bases; J trimming: 2 bases; junction bases outside the gene matches: 4. The germline V gene has CDR1 MDHEN and CDR2 SYDVKM. The record originates from a study of tumor-infiltrating lymphocytes in primary liver carcinoma. About the research overall: Patients of both sexes were 30 to 69 years old.

Unsorted whole blood served as the source of blood RNA, and germline DNA was extracted as well. The patients, who had chronic HBV infection, were treatment-naive (untreated). TCR beta cDNA was prepared out of roughly 450 ng total RNA by means of a constant-region primer. Nested multiplex PCR, run for three rounds with slightly modified ARM-PCR, yielded TCR beta libraries. The opening two PCR rounds, ten to eleven cycles each, paired TRBV1-TRBV30 forward primers with a C-beta reverse primer. TCRdb redid the calling of the multiplex PCR reads with MiXCR, one entry per CDR3 protein. The sample has roughly 330,000 distinct CDR3 sequences; almost 65% are singletons.

The receptor was derived from a man aged 40-49 years with primary liver carcinoma and hepatitis B virus infection. The sample taken for sequencing was peripheral blood. The chain carries TRBV28 and TRBJ2-4; 10 bases are a match to TRBD2. CDR3 coding DNA: TGTGCCAGCAGTTTGCTAGCGGGAGTAACCAAAAACATTCAGTACTTC. This sequence encodes CASSLLAGVTKNIQYF.